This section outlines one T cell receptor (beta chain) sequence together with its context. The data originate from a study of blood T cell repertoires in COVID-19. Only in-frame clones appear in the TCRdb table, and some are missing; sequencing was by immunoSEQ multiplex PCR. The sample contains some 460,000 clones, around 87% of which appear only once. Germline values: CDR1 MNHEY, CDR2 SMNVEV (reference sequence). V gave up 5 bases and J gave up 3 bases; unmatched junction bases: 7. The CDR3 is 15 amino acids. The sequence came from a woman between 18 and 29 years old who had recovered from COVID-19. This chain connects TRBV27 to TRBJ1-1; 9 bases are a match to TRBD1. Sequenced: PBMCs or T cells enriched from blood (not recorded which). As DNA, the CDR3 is TGTGCCAGCAGTATTCTAGACAGGGGGGACACTGAAGCTTTCTTT. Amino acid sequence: CASSILDRGDTEAFF.